This TCR beta chain was found in a study of beta chain features in type 1 diabetes. Regarding this clone: Its specificity is unknown.

Germline V gene lookup returns CDR1 SGHNT and CDR2 YYREEE (reference sequence). With V trimmed by 4 bases and J by 9 bases, 17 bases remained unmatched. CDR3 length equals 17 residues. Central memory, naive, regulatory and stem cell-like memory CD4+ cells were sorted by CD45RO/CCR7/CD25/CD127/CD95/CD27. Whole-study findings and limits: Healthy donors had naive, central memory and Treg TCRB repertoires that appeared less similar than those seen among patients. Type 1 diabetes patients showed a moderate but significant shortening of TCRB CDR3s in all four CD4+ subsets.

What was sequenced were expressed TCRB transcripts, since all of the isolated RNA had been reverse transcribed. Clones were read by immunoSEQ multiplex PCR, and TCRdb kept only the in-frame ones, dropping some. The data show around 58,000 clones, about 60% seen once. Sequenced: Tregs from blood. The chain is built from TRBV5-4 and TRBJ2-3; 10 nucleotides match TRBD2. The receptor was derived from a woman in her late teens or twenties in good health. The CDR3, as DNA: TGTGCCAGCAGCCCCGGTGGGGGAGCGGGAGGGAGGATGACGCAGTATTTT. It translates to CASSPGGGAGGRMTQYF.